This paragraph reports one TCR beta chain. It lacks a known antigen. Lacking the conserved final phenylalanine or tryptophan, this CDR3 likely reflects a read error. The limits of the CDR3 on the DNA are not certain, so only TCRdb's listed CDR3 is given. Profiling of TCR beta VDJ combinations and CDR3 sequences used genomic DNA as the template. TCR repertoire sequencing was run on an Illumina HiSeq 2000. Under the source paper's analysis protocol: Repertoire assessment relied on Simpson's diversity index, CDR3 size and DJ length profiles, and TRBV/TRBJ rearrangement plots. The most abundant DNA sequence in the deep sequencing data was taken as the immunodominant clone. CDR3 amino acid sequences were checked for sharing between subjects and were compared against published repertoires and the VDJdb database. The public reads were run again by TCRdb, first through fastp at Q25 and then through MiXCR, and only productive beta chains were kept. Every CDR3 protein is listed once, alongside the most common genes and DNA of its rows. The V and J calls here are based on TCRdb, not the publication. This sample lists hundreds of thousands of distinct CDR3 sequences; 65% to 80% were detected once. Together, the top ten hold 3.5% to 4.5% of the sample.

These data originate in a study of CD8+CD57+ T cells in acquired aplastic anemia (dated by TCRdb to between 2017 and 2018). Some background on the complete study: DNA extracted from sorted CD4+ and CD8+ cells had a mean of roughly 3.4 ug, with a range of roughly 0.2 to 30 ug. For healthy donor samples, the average read count was about 10 million for CD4+ cells and around 12 million for CD8+ cells.

In this study, sorted CD4+ and CD8+ T cells from the blood of healthy subjects and of severe aplastic anemia patients had their TCR repertoires deep-sequenced. Ficoll-Paque density gradient centrifugation was used to isolate peripheral blood mononuclear cells. Before DNA extraction, CD4+ and CD8+ T cells were sorted with FACS or magnetic beads. The germline V gene gives CDR1 as SGHTA and CDR2 as FQGTGA. The CDR3 region is 13 residues in length, termini included. Results and caveats for the whole study, not just this receptor: Between patients and healthy controls, no significant difference in CD8+ Simpson's diversity was found (P=0.060). Nearly 30 CD8+ CDR3 sequences were found in both patients and controls but appeared to be highly expressed in patients and within the immunodominant clones of the patients.

Recombination connected TRBV7-3 to TRBJ2-7; the table's D gene call, TRBD2, was not cross checked with the DNA. The sequence derives from a human donor in good health, serving as a control. The sample consisted of sorted CD4+, CD8+, or CD8+CD57+ T cells (not recorded which) from PBMCs. The CDR3 amino acid sequence is: CASSLQGLAGGAT.